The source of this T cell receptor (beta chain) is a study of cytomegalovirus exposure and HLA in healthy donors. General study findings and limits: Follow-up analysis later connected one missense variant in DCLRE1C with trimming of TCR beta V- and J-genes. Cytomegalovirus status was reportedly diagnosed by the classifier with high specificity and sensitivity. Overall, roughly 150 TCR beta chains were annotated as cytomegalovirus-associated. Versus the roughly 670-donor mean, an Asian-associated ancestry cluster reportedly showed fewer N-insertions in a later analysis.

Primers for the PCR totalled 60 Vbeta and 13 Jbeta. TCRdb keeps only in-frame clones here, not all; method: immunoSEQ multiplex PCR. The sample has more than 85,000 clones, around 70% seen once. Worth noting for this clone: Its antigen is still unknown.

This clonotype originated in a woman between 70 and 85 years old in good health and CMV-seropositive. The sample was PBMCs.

The CDR3 nucleotides read TGTGCCAGCAGCCCGCAGGGCTACAATCAGCCCCAGCATTTT. Its protein is CASSPQGYNQPQHF. The chain combines TRBV6-1 with TRBJ1-5; maybe TRBD1 (5 bases). The V end lost 6 bases, the J end lost 3 bases, and 12 bases lay between the germline ends. Germline V CDR1 and CDR2: MNHNS, SASEGT. This CDR3 has 14 residues.